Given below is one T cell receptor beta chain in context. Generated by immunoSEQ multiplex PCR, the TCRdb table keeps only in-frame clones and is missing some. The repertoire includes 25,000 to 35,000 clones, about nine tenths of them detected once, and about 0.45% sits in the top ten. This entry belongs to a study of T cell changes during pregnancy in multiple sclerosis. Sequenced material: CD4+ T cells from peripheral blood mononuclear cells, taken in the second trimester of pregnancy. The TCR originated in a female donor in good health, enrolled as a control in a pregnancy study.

CDR3 sequence (DNA): TGTGCCTGGAGCGCAGGACTCGGAAACCAAGAGACCCAGTACTTC. Residues: CAWSAGLGNQETQYF. V and J are TRBV30 and TRBJ2-5, with D possibly TRBD2 on 5 matching bases. V was pared by 3 bases and J by 0 bases, with 14 bases between. The V gene's germline CDR1 is GTSNPN and CDR2 SVGIG (reference sequence). The CDR3 extends over 15 amino acids.